The 4 T cell receptor beta chains listed next were all sequenced from one sample in a study of cytomegalovirus exposure and HLA in healthy donors. 60 Vbeta and 13 Jbeta primers were used in PCR. Sequencing was performed with immunoSEQ multiplex PCR; in TCRdb, only in-frame clones are kept and a portion is missing. This sample has approximately 170,000 clones, with over 80% found just once. Sample: PBMCs. All receptors derive from a boy aged 2 to 9 in good health and CMV-seronegative.

The rearrangement links TRBV9 to TRBJ1-1, with a possible D match to TRBD1 (6 bases). There are 13 residues in the CDR3. Trimming removed 4 bases from V and 5 bases from J, with 12 bases in between. The V gene's germline CDR1 is SGDLS and CDR2 YYNGEE. The CDR3 nucleotides are TGTGCCAGCAGCCCCAGGGGTGGGACTGAAGCTTTCTTT. This translates into CASSPRGGTEAFF.

This clone was observed once. The chain uses TRBV7-8 and TRBJ1-5; possibly TRBD1 for D (6 bases). Germline V gene lookup returns CDR1 SGHVS and CDR2 FQNEAQ. V lost 3 bases, J lost 9 bases, and 12 bases lay in between. The CDR3 runs to 13 residues. CDR3 loop: CASSFDRGGPQHF. CDR3 DNA sequence: TGTGCCAGCAGCTTTGACAGAGGGGGGCCCCAGCATTTT. Complete variable domain (other parts from reference TRBV7-8 and TRBJ1-5): GAGVSQSPRYKVAKRGQDVALRCDPISGHVSLFWYQQALGQGPEFLTYFQNEAQLDKSGLPSDRFFAERPEGSVSTLKIQRTQQEDSAVYLCASSFDRGGPQHFGDGTRLSIL.

This clone was seen a handful of times. The chain uses TRBV6-6 and TRBJ2-1; 8 bases match TRBD2. J lost 9 bases, V lost 6 bases, and 13 bases had no gene match. Per the germline V gene, CDR1 is MNHNY and CDR2 is SVGAGI (reference sequence). This CDR3 has 15 amino acids. CDR3 amino acids: CASSRGGESLSEQFF. CDR3 bases: TGTGCCAGCAGCCGGGGGGGGGAGTCGTTAAGTGAGCAGTTCTTC.

In DNA, the CDR3 is TGTGCCAGCAGCCGTCCTACCGATAACTATGGCTACACCTTC. Protein: CASSRPTDNYGYTF. The chain combines TRBV5-5 with TRBJ1-2, with no clear D. The V end was cut by 4 bases, the J end by 1 base, with 11 bases between. Germline V CDR1 and CDR2: SGHKS, YYEKEE (reference sequence). This CDR3 is 14 amino acids long. Complete variable domain (other parts from reference TRBV5-5 and TRBJ1-2): DAGVTQSPTHLIKTRGQQVTLRCSPISGHKSVSWYQQVLGQGPQFIFQYYEKEERGRGNFPDRFSARQFPNYSSELNVNALLLGDSALYLCASSRPTDNYGYTFGSGTRLTVV.